This TCR beta chain appears in the sequencing data of a study of blood T cell repertoires in COVID-19. Study as a whole: The United States, Italy and Spain were the sources of the acute and convalescent COVID-19 samples. T cells, B-cell-depleted T cells, or PBMCs provided the cDNA or gDNA that served as material.

Per the original data handling: Researchers report that nucleated cell counts were estimated from reference gene primer amplification. The data were produced by immunoSEQ multiplex PCR, yet TCRdb's version contains in-frame clones alone and is incomplete. That table gives V, J and clone size, and the DNA gave D and trimming. Among around 220,000 clones, more than 60% were seen once, and the ten largest hold about 4%. Per germline, CDR1 SGHRS and CDR2 YFSETQ. The V end was cut by 5 bases, the J end by 3 bases, with 14 bases between. The CDR3 runs to 14 residues. The chain uses TRBV5-1 and TRBJ1-2; no firm D call. The clonotype was recovered from a woman aged 35 to 49 with active or convalescent COVID-19. Sequenced material: peripheral blood. In nucleotides, the CDR3 is TGCGCCAGCAGTGACGAGATGGGCGACTATGGCTACACCTTC. It translates to CASSDEMGDYGYTF.